This passage covers 15 T cell receptor beta chains from one sample sequenced in a study of regulatory T cells in long-lasting Graves disease (dated by TCRdb to the early 2020s). What the time point label conveys for this sample: newly diagnosed GD, antithyroid drugs for less than 3 months. RNA was extracted from PBMCs in TRIzol for both TCR sequencing and RNA sequencing. Receptor amplification or capture employed multiplex PCR. The listed sequencing device is Illumina HiSeq 4000. iRepertoire HTBI primers and Arm-PCR amplification of CDR3 regions were used to construct TCR beta libraries. TCRdb took the public reads, trimmed them with fastp at Q25, ran MiXCR for clone calling and kept in-frame beta chains. Rows matching on CDR3 protein sequence are summarized as one entry with the most common DNA and genes. This sample has 200,000 to 250,000 distinct CDR3 sequences in its table, and over 20% of those were observed once. The ten top clones hold about 15% of the sample.

Material: peripheral blood mononuclear cells (PBMCs), obtained at new diagnosis, from a patient treated with antithyroid drugs. Receptors were obtained from a female donor with Graves disease.

The J gene is TRBJ1-2, the V gene TRBV10-3; 9 nucleotides match TRBD1. Looked up from germline, CDR1 is ENHRY and CDR2 is SYGVKD. Trimming took 8 bases from V and 8 from J; bases not matched to a gene: 6. The CDR3 totals 12 residues. CDR3 in DNA: TGTGCCATCCGGGGACAGGGTGACGGCTACACCTTC. It is translated as CAIRGQGDGYTF.

This clonotype was observed at least ten times. The chain uses TRBV28 and TRBJ2-1; D gene ambiguous. The CDR3 extends over 13 amino acids. V was shortened by 6 bases and J by 0 bases, with 6 bases between the two germline ends. CDR1 is MDHEN and CDR2 is SYDVKM in the germline V gene. In DNA, the CDR3 is TGTGCCAGCAGACGGAGCTCCTACAATGAGCAGTTCTTC. This gives the protein CASRRSSYNEQFF.

This clonotype was counted ten times or more. This chain connects TRBV10-3 to TRBJ2-7; D remains ambiguous. Germline V gene data show CDR1 as ENHRY and CDR2 as SYGVKD. V lost 6 bases and J lost 2, with 14 bases in between. The CDR3 sequence is 14 residues long. The CDR3 region is CAIRDLGGTYEQYF. The CDR3, as DNA: TGTGCCATCAGAGACCTCGGCGGAACCTACGAGCAGTACTTC.

This clonotype was detected ten times or more. The chain employs TRBV18 and TRBJ1-1, with D uncertain. Between the trimmed V and J ends, which lost 1 base and 3 bases, there was a span of 9 bases. Per germline, CDR1 KGHSH and CDR2 LQKENI. The CDR3 is 14 residues long. In DNA form, the CDR3 reads TGTGCCAGCTCACCACAACGGGTAGACACTGAAGCTTTCTTT. Translated: CASSPQRVDTEAFF.

This clonotype came up many times. CDR3 loop: CASSSSVGTEAFF. The CDR3 coding sequence is TGTGCCAGCAGCTCCTCGGTGGGCACTGAAGCTTTCTTT. V usage is TRBV7-3 and J usage is TRBJ1-1; D unclear. Germline CDR1 and CDR2: SGHTA and FQGTGA. V lost 4 bases, J lost 4 bases, and 10 bases lay in between. The CDR3 is made up of 13 amino acids.

In its sample, this clonotype was seen a few times. The rearrangement joins TRBV20-1 to TRBJ1-2, with D possibly being TRBD1 (5 bases). Germline V gene lookup returns CDR1 DFQATT and CDR2 SNEGSKA (reference sequence). The ends were cut back, 3 bases at V and 0 bases at J, with 8 bases in the middle. The length of the CDR3 is 13 residues. The CDR3 region is CSASPRANYGYTF. The CDR3 nucleotides are TGCAGTGCTAGTCCCAGGGCTAACTATGGCTACACCTTC.

This clonotype was seen many times. The V call is TRBV6-1, the J call TRBJ2-2, with 11 positions matching TRBD2. Germline CDR1 and CDR2: MNHNS and SASEGT. Losses at the gene ends were 5 bases for V and 7 bases for J; bases not matched to a gene: 6. The CDR3 covers 15 residues. Here the CDR3 DNA reads TGTGCCAGCAGTATTAGCGGGAGGGCCGGCGGGGAGCTGTTTTTT. Amino acid sequence: CASSISGRAGGELFF.

This clonotype has at least ten counts. The rearrangement joins TRBV19 to TRBJ2-5; TRBD2 matches at 14 bases. The CDR3 covers 16 residues. In germline, CDR1 is LNHDA, CDR2 SQIVND (reference sequence). V dropped 5 bases and J dropped 5; count of bases not matched to a gene: 7. The CDR3 loop reads CASSRGLAGGGETQYF. DNA for the CDR3: TGTGCCAGTAGTCGAGGACTAGCGGGAGGTGGTGAGACCCAGTACTTC.

The sample holds a few counts of this clonotype. The rearrangement uses TRBV20-1 and TRBJ2-1, with 11 bases fitting TRBD2. CDR3 length equals 16 residues. Germline V gives CDR1 DFQATT, CDR2 SNEGSKA (reference sequence). The V and J ends lost 6 bases and 2 bases, in that order; junction bases with no gene match: 9. The CDR3 DNA is TGCAGTGCCCCAGACATAGCGGGAGGGCCCTACAATGAGCAGTTCTTC. Residues: CSAPDIAGGPYNEQFF.

This clonotype was found many times. This sequence joins TRBV7-9 and TRBJ2-1; 8 nucleotides align to TRBD2. Germline trimming cut 2 bases from V and 8 bases from J; bases unmatched to any gene: 20. Germline values: CDR1 SEHNR, CDR2 FQNEAQ (reference sequence). The CDR3 is 19 amino acids. The CDR3, as DNA: TGTGCCAGCAGCTTACCCGGGAATGGCTTACGGGAGGGCCTGTATGAGCAGTTCTTC. It translates to CASSLPGNGLREGLYEQFF.

This clonotype was picked up many times. The V call is TRBV4-2, the J call TRBJ1-6; tentative D call: TRBD1 (5 bases). CDR3 length: 16 amino acids. Trimming took 4 bases from V and 10 from J, leaving 20 bases between them. The germline CDR1 and CDR2 sequences are LGHNA and YNFKEQ. The CDR3: CASSLSMAIQGSPLHF. In nucleotides, the CDR3 is TGTGCCAGCAGCCTGTCTATGGCAATCCAGGGATCACCCCTCCACTTT.

This clonotype was seen ten or more times. The rearrangement links TRBV6-2 or TRBV6-3 to TRBJ2-7; D is unclear. V lost 0 bases and J lost 2, with 8 bases in between. The CDR3 covers 14 residues. CDR1 is MNHEY and CDR2 is SVGEGT in the germline V gene. CDR3 residues: CASSYSDRTYEQYF. The CDR3, as DNA: TGTGCCAGCAGTTACTCGGACCGCACCTACGAGCAGTACTTC.

This clonotype was counted ten times or more. This chain links TRBV20-1 with TRBJ2-1, with TRBD2 matching 8 bases. The J segment lost 2 bases and the V segment lost 5 bases, leaving 5 bases of the junction unmatched. The length of the CDR3 is 14 residues. Germline-derived CDR1 and CDR2 are DFQATT and SNEGSKA (reference sequence). CDR3 nucleotide sequence: TGCAGTGCTTTCAGCGGGAGCGCCTACAATGAGCAGTTCTTC. Its translation is CSAFSGSAYNEQFF.

This clonotype was seen at least ten times. V is TRBV7-3 and J is TRBJ2-3, with D perhaps matching TRBD1 (5 bases). V lost 5 bases and J lost 0, with 9 bases in between. This CDR3 is built from 14 residues. From germline, CDR1 is SGHTA and CDR2 FQGTGA. The CDR3 region is CASSKTVSTDTQYF. The CDR3 DNA reads as TGTGCCAGCAGCAAGACAGTAAGCACAGATACGCAGTATTTT.

This clonotype was picked up many times. This chain joins TRBV20-1 and TRBJ2-7; unclear D gene. V was cut by 5 bases and J by 3 bases, with 11 bases left in between. The CDR3 totals 12 residues. Germline-derived CDR1 and CDR2 are DFQATT and SNEGSKA (reference sequence). The CDR3 region has the DNA TGCAGTGCTTTAGTTTCTAGCTACGAGCAGTACTTC. It yields the protein CSALVSSYEQYF.